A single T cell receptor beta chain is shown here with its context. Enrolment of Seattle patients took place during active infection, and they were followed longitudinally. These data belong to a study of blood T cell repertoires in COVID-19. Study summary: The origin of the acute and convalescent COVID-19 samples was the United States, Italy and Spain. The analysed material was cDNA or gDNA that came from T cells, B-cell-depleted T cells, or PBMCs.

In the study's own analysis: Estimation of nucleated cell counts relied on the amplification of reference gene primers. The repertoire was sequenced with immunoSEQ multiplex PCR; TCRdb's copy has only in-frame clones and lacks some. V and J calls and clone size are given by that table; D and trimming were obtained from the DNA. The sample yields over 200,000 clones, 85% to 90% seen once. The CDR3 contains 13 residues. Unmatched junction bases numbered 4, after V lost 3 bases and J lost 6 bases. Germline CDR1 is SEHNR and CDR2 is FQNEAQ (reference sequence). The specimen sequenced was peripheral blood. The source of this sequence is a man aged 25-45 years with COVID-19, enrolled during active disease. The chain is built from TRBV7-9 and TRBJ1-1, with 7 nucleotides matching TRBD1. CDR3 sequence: CASSLGRGAEAFF. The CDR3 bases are TGTGCCAGCAGCTTGGGCAGGGGGGCTGAAGCTTTCTTT.